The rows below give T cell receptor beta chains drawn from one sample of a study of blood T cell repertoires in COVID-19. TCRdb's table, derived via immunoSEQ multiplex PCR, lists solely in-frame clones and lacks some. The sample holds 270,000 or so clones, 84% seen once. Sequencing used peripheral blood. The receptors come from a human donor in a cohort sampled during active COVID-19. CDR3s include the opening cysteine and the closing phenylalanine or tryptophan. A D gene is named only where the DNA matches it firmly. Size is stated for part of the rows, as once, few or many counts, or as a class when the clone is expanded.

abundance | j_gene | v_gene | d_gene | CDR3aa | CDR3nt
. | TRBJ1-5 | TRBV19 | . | CATDMVLSNQPQHF | TGTGCCACCGACATGGTTCTGAGCAATCAGCCCCAGCATTTT
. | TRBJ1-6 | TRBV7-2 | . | CASQTEKGRPNSPLHF | TGTGCCAGCCAAACAGAGAAGGGGAGGCCCAATTCACCCCTCCACTTT
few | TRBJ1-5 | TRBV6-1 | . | CASSESPGVQPQHF | TGTGCCAGCAGTGAATCCCCGGGGGTTCAGCCCCAGCATTTT
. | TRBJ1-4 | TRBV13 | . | CASSFEQANEKLFF | TGTGCCAGCAGCTTTGAACAGGCCAATGAAAAACTGTTTTTT
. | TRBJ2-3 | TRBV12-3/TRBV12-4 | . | CASSPRTVGTQYF | TGTGCCAGCAGCCCTAGGACTGTTGGTACGCAGTATTTT
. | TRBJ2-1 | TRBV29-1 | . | CSVAWTIYNEQFF | TGCAGCGTTGCCTGGACTATTTACAATGAGCAGTTCTTC
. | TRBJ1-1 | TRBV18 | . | CASSPKQGSEAFF | TGTGCCAGCTCACCAAAACAGGGATCTGAAGCTTTCTTT
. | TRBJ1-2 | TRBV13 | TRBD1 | CASSLDRGLGYTF | TGTGCCAGCAGCTTAGACAGGGGGCTAGGCTACACCTTC
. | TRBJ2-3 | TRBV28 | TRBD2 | CASSSTEVAGGPDTQYF | TGTGCCAGCAGTTCGACTGAGGTAGCGGGGGGCCCAGATACGCAGTATTTT
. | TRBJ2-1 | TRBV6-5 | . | CASSYSRVNNEQFF | TGTGCCAGCAGTTACTCAAGAGTTAACAATGAGCAGTTCTTC
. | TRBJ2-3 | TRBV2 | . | CASRQSTDTQYF | TGTGCCAGCAGACAGAGCACAGATACGCAGTATTTT
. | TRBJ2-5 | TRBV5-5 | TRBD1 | CASSKGTGLQETQYF | TGTGCCAGCAGCAAAGGGACAGGGCTCCAAGAGACCCAGTACTTC
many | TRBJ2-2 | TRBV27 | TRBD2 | CASSYILVAGANTGELFF | TGTGCCAGCAGTTATATCCTCGTAGCGGGGGCGAACACCGGGGAGCTGTTTTTT
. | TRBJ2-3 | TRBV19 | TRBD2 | CASSTGGYGSDTQYF | TGTGCCAGTAGCACGGGGGGTTATGGATCCGATACGCAGTATTTT
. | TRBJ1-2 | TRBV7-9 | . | CASSPRGTYGYTF | TGTGCCAGCAGCCCGCGGGGGACCTATGGCTACACCTTC
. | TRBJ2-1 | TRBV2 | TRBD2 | CASSESDSSGSSASSGDEQFF | TGTGCCAGCAGTGAAAGCGATTCTAGCGGGAGTTCAGCGTCGAGCGGGGATGAGCAGTTCTTC
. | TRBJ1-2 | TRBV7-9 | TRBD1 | CASSPGTGGHYGYTF | TGTGCCAGCAGTCCCGGGACAGGGGGCCACTATGGCTACACCTTC
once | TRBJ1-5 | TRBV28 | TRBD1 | CASSRQGFNSFNQPQHF | TGTGCCAGCAGTCGACAGGGGTTTAACAGTTTCAATCAGCCCCAGCATTTT
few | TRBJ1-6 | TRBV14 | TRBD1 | CASSQGTGTGSPLHF | TGTGCCAGCAGCCAAGGGACAGGCACGGGTTCACCCCTCCACTTT
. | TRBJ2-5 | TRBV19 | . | CASSDSWGSGETQYF | TGTGCCAGTAGTGACTCTTGGGGCTCTGGAGAGACCCAGTACTTC
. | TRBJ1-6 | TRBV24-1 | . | CATSDFQQAYNSPLHF | TGTGCCACCAGTGATTTTCAACAGGCCTATAATTCACCCCTCCACTTT
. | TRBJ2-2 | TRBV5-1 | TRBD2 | CASSLLAGSVTGELFF | TGCGCCAGCAGCTTGTTAGCGGGATCGGTCACCGGGGAGCTGTTTTTT
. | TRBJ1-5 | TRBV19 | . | CASSIDRGASNQPQHF | TGTGCCAGTAGTATAGATCGGGGGGCAAGCAATCAGCCCCAGCATTTT
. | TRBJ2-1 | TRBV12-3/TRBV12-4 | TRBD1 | CASSWDREAEQFF | TGTGCCAGCAGCTGGGACAGGGAGGCTGAGCAGTTCTTC
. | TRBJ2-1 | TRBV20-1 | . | CSAVNNEQFF | TGCAGTGCCGTTAACAATGAGCAGTTCTTC
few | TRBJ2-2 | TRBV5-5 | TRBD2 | CASSLMAGGYGGELFF | TGTGCCAGCAGCTTGATGGCGGGAGGGTATGGCGGGGAGCTGTTTTTT
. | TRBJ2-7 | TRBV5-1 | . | CASSPIPNSASYEQYF | TGCGCCAGCAGCCCCATCCCCAACTCCGCTTCCTACGAGCAGTACTTC
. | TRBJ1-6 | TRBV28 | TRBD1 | CASRFPTGRISYNSPLHF | TGTGCCAGCAGGTTCCCGACAGGGAGGATCTCCTATAATTCACCCCTCCACTTT
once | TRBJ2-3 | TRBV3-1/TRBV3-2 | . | CASSPAVAGTMGDTQYF | TGTGCCAGCAGCCCCGCCGTGGCGGGTACCATGGGAGATACGCAGTATTTT
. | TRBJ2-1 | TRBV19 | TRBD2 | CASSKLAGLYNEQFF | TGTGCCAGTAGTAAACTAGCGGGTTTATACAATGAGCAGTTCTTC
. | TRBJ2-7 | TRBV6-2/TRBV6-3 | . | CASSYPQSSYEQYF | TGTGCCAGCAGTTACCCACAGAGCTCCTACGAGCAGTACTTC
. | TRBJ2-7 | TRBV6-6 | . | CASSYSVPIAYEQYF | TGTGCCAGCAGTTACTCGGTACCTATAGCCTACGAGCAGTACTTC
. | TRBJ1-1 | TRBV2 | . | CASSVSQMNTEAFF | TGTGCCAGCAGTGTATCCCAGATGAACACTGAAGCTTTCTTT
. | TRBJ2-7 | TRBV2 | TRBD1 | CASRITGTGIYEQYF | TGTGCCAGCAGGATCACCGGGACAGGGATTTACGAGCAGTACTTC
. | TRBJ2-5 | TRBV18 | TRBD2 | CASSHRTSGGAETQYF | TGTGCCAGCTCACACAGGACTAGCGGGGGGGCCGAGACCCAGTACTTC
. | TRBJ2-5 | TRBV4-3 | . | CASSRGGKETQYF | TGCGCCAGCAGCCGTGGGGGGAAGGAGACCCAGTACTTC
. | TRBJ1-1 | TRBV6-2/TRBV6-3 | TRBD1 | CASSDRRTGLETEAFF | TGTGCCAGCAGCGACCGGCGGACAGGGCTCGAGACTGAAGCTTTCTTT
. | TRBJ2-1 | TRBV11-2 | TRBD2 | CASSRTRLAGTYNEQFF | TGTGCCAGCAGCCGAACCCGACTAGCGGGAACCTACAATGAGCAGTTCTTC
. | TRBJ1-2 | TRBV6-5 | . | CASQRASGVYGYTF | TGTGCCAGCCAGCGCGCCTCAGGGGTATACGGCTACACCTTC
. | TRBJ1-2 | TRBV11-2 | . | CASSLAGPRDGYTF | TGTGCCAGCAGCTTAGCCGGCCCCAGGGATGGCTACACCTTC
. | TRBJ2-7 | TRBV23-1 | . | CASSQSCDKVSYEQYF | TGCGCCAGCAGTCAATCTTGCGACAAGGTCTCCTACGAGCAGTACTTC
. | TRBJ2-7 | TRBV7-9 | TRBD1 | CASSPGTGDVYEQYF | TGTGCCAGCAGCCCCGGGACAGGGGATGTCTACGAGCAGTACTTC
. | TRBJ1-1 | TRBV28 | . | CASAAGGRKAFF | TGTGCCAGCGCTGCCGGGGGGCGGAAAGCTTTCTTT
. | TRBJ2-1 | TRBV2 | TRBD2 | CASKSQGLASSWEQFF | TGTGCCAGCAAGTCGCAGGGACTAGCCTCCTCGTGGGAGCAGTTCTTC
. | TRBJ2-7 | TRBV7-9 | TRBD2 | CASSQIRGGLKSYEQYF | TGTGCCAGCAGCCAAATACGGGGGGGTTTAAAATCCTACGAGCAGTACTTC
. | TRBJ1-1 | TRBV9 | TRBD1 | CASSTGVGTEAFF | TGTGCCAGCAGCACAGGGGTAGGGACTGAAGCTTTCTTT
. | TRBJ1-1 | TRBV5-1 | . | CASRPNQQTNTEAFF | TGCGCCAGCAGACCCAACCAACAGACAAACACTGAAGCTTTCTTT
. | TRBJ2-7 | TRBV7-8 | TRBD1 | CASSLAGTGAGEQYF | TGTGCCAGCAGCTTAGCCGGGACAGGGGCCGGCGAGCAGTACTTC
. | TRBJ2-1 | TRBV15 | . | CATTLFAYNEQFF | TGTGCCACCACCTTGTTCGCCTACAATGAGCAGTTCTTC
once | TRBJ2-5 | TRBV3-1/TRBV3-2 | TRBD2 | CASSRSGINRGETQYF | TGTGCCAGCAGCCGTAGCGGGATAAACCGCGGGGAGACCCAGTACTTC
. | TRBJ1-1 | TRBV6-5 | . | CASSYLQTSSTEAFF | TGTGCCAGCAGTTACCTTCAGACTTCTTCGACTGAAGCTTTCTTT
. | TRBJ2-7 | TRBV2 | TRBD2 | CASTSGSSYEQYF | TGTGCCAGCACTAGCGGGAGCTCCTACGAGCAGTACTTC
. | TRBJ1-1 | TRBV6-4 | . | CASTMWADRGAEAFF | TGTGCCAGCACGATGTGGGCGGACCGCGGGGCTGAAGCTTTCTTT
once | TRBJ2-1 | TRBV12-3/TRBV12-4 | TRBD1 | CASSLRQGSEQFF | TGTGCCAGCAGCCTCCGACAGGGGAGTGAGCAGTTCTTC
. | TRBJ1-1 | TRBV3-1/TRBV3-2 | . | CASSQSVPNTEAFF | TGTGCCAGCAGCCAATCGGTTCCGAACACTGAAGCTTTCTTT
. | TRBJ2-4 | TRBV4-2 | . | CASSQTLALAKNIQYF | TGTGCCAGCAGCCAGACACTAGCTCTAGCCAAAAACATTCAGTACTTC
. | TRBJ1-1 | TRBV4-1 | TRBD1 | CASSQLQGTNTEAFF | TGCGCCAGCAGCCAGCTACAGGGGACGAACACTGAAGCTTTCTTT
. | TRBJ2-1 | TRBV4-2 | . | CASSLSERKGNEQFF | TGTGCCAGCAGCCTTAGCGAGCGGAAGGGCAATGAGCAGTTCTTC
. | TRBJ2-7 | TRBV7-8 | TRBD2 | CASSSGLAGAIGYEQYF | TGTGCCAGCAGCTCAGGACTAGCGGGAGCGATCGGCTACGAGCAGTACTTC
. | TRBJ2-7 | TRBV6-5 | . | CASSYSWGDSYEQYF | TGTGCCAGCAGTTACTCGTGGGGGGACTCCTACGAGCAGTACTTC